One and the same sample provided the 32 T cell receptor beta chains below, sequenced in a study of T cell responses to AZD1222 COVID-19 vaccine. Clones were read by immunoSEQ multiplex PCR, and TCRdb kept only the in-frame ones, dropping some. This table has approximately 100,000 clones, more than 70% appearing once. Sequences were derived from peripheral blood, sampled on day 0 of AZD1222 vaccination. These TCRs come from an adult in good health.

V and J are TRBV13 and TRBJ2-7, with a weak D call TRBD1 (6 bases). Trimming shortened V by 7 bases and J by 5 bases, and 15 bases separated the two germline ends. CDR1 and CDR2 from the germline V gene are PRHDT and FYEKMQ (reference sequence). This CDR3 spans 13 amino acids. CDR3 sequence: CASMGARGDEQYF. In DNA form, the CDR3 reads TGTGCCAGCATGGGGGCAAGAGGAGACGAGCAGTACTTC. Drawing the rest from reference TRBV13 and TRBJ2-7, the complete variable domain is AAGVIQSPRHLIKEKRETATLKCYPIPRHDTVYWYQQGPGQDPQFLISFYEKMQSDKGSIPDRFSAQQFSDYHSELNMSSLELGDSALYFCASMGARGDEQYFGPGTRLTVT.

This clone was counted once. The CDR3 coding sequence is TGTGCCTGGAGTGTTCGAACAGGGATATCACAAGAGACCCAGTACTTC. Amino acids: CAWSVRTGISQETQYF. The chain employs TRBV30 and TRBJ2-5; a possible D gene is TRBD1 (6 bases). The V gene lost 0 bases and the J gene lost 2 bases, with 16 bases spanning the gap. Germline V lookup: CDR1 GTSNPN, CDR2 SVGIG (reference sequence). This CDR3 spans 16 amino acids.

V is TRBV11-2 and J is TRBJ2-7; 7 nucleotides align to TRBD1. Germline V gene lookup returns CDR1 SGHAT and CDR2 FQNNGV. The CDR3 sequence is 15 residues long. The V and J ends lost 4 bases and 1 base, in that order; junction bases with no gene match: 7. CDR3 sequence: CASSSDYRGSYEQYF. The CDR3 DNA reads as TGTGCCAGCAGCTCCGATTACAGGGGATCCTACGAGCAGTACTTC.

This chain joins TRBV6-4 and TRBJ2-2, with 7 bases that match TRBD1. The CDR3 loop spans 14 amino acids. V was clipped by 7 bases and J by 2 bases; unmatched bases: 4. From germline, CDR1 is MRHNA and CDR2 SNTAGT. This CDR3 reads CASKTGDNTGELFF. In DNA, the CDR3 is TGTGCCAGCAAAACAGGGGACAACACCGGGGAGCTGTTTTTT.

The J gene is TRBJ2-7, the V gene TRBV4-1; tentatively, D is TRBD1 (5 bases). V was pared by 3 bases and J by 2 bases, with 14 bases between. CDR3 length: 15 amino acids. Germline V gives CDR1 MGHRA, CDR2 YSYEKL. CDR3 nucleotides: TGCGCCAGCAGCCAGACAGTTGGGGCCACCTACGAGCAGTACTTC. Translating it yields CASSQTVGATYEQYF.

The V call is TRBV19, the J call TRBJ1-5, with TRBD1 matching 8 bases. Losses at the gene ends were 7 bases for V and 0 bases for J; bases not matched to a gene: 14. The CDR3 loop spans 18 amino acids. Per the germline V gene, CDR1 is LNHDA and CDR2 is SQIVND (reference sequence). The CDR3 here is CASNRPGGAGDSNQPQHF. In DNA form, the CDR3 reads TGTGCCAGTAATCGTCCAGGGGGCGCGGGGGATAGCAATCAGCCCCAGCATTTT.

V gene TRBV29-1 combines with J gene TRBJ1-2; D might be TRBD1 (6 bases). There are 12 residues in the CDR3. Germline CDR1 SQVTM, CDR2 ANQGSEA. Trimming shortened V by 3 bases and J by 6 bases, and 11 bases separated the two germline ends. Here the CDR3 DNA reads TGCAGCGTTGACGCCCAGGGGAATGGCTACACCTTC. As protein: CSVDAQGNGYTF.

The chain has TRBV6-1 and TRBJ1-1; D remains ambiguous. Looked up from germline, CDR1 is MNHNS and CDR2 is SASEGT. Trimming took off 0 bases at V and 1 base at J, with 9 bases between the two ends. CDR3 size: 15 residues. The CDR3 loop reads CASSEARNRNTEAFF. As DNA, the CDR3 is TGTGCCAGCAGTGAAGCGCGGAACAGGAACACTGAAGCTTTCTTT.

This chain uses TRBV5-4 with TRBJ2-5; the D is unclear. The CDR3 consists of 13 residues. Trimming shortened V by 2 bases and J by 10 bases, and 15 bases separated the two germline ends. CDR1 is SGHNT, CDR2 YYREEE, per germline (reference sequence). The DNA for the CDR3 is TGTGCCAGCAGCTTTTTCCCCTCTGAGGACCAGTACTTC. This gives the protein CASSFFPSEDQYF. The full variable domain, rest sourced from reference TRBV5-4 and TRBJ2-5, is ETGVTQSPTHLIKTRGQQVTLRCSSQSGHNTVSWYQQALGQGPQFIFQYYREEENGRGNFPPRFSGLQFPNYSSELNVNALELDDSALYLCASSFFPSEDQYFGPGTRLLVL.

The J gene is TRBJ1-2, the V gene TRBV6-2 or TRBV6-3; D not certain. V gave up 6 bases and J gave up 0 bases, with 8 bases separating them. The CDR3 length is 13 residues. In germline, CDR1 is MNHEY, CDR2 SVGEGT. CDR3: CASSPTANYGYTF. Written as DNA, the CDR3 is TGTGCCAGCAGCCCCACCGCTAACTATGGCTACACCTTC.

This clone was seen only a few times. The chain is built from TRBV25-1 and TRBJ1-2, with D possibly being TRBD1 (6 bases). V lost 11 bases and J 3 bases, leaving 19 bases between the germline ends. Germline CDR1 is MGHDK and CDR2 is SYGVNS. There are 14 residues in the CDR3. The CDR3 coding sequence is TGTGCCGGCTACAGGGTACTGGGGGACTATGGCTACACCTTC. Protein product: CAGYRVLGDYGYTF.

This sequence joins TRBV9 and TRBJ1-1, with 12 bases that match TRBD1. The CDR3 totals 16 residues. Germline V CDR1 and CDR2: SGDLS, YYNGEE. V was pared by 4 bases and J by 5 bases, with 9 bases of the junction left unmatched. CDR3 region: CASSPRLGQGATEAFF. CDR3 coding DNA: TGTGCCAGCAGCCCGCGTCTGGGACAGGGGGCGACTGAAGCTTTCTTT.

The chain joins TRBV19 to TRBJ2-3, with a tentative D call TRBD1 (6 bases). V dropped 4 bases and J dropped 3 bases, with 11 bases sitting between them. Germline loops: CDR1 LNHDA, CDR2 SQIVND (reference sequence). The CDR3 runs 14 residues. The CDR3 nucleotides read TGTGCCAGTAGTACCGGACAGATAACAGATACGCAGTATTTT. Translated, it gives CASSTGQITDTQYF.

This chain joins TRBV3-1 (or the pseudogene TRBV3-2) and TRBJ2-7; D may be TRBD2 (6 bases). V was trimmed by 1 base and J by 0 bases, leaving 19 bases between them. The germline V gene encodes CDR1 LGHDT and CDR2 YNNKEL (reference sequence). The CDR3 loop spans 18 amino acids. The CDR3 here is CASSQVGGSRDGSYEQYF. The DNA of the CDR3 is TGTGCCAGCAGCCAAGTAGGAGGGTCCCGGGACGGCTCCTACGAGCAGTACTTC.

The V call is TRBV6-4, the J call TRBJ1-6; D is unclear. From germline, CDR1 is MRHNA and CDR2 SNTAGT. The CDR3 is 14 amino acids. V lost 3 bases and J 6 bases, leaving 9 bases between the germline ends. CDR3 DNA sequence: TGTGCCAGCAGTGAGAACGGGCGTAATTCACCCCTCCACTTT. Translation: CASSENGRNSPLHF.

The chain carries TRBV6-5 and TRBJ2-1; 14 nucleotides match TRBD2. Germline V gene lookup returns CDR1 MNHEY and CDR2 SVGAGI. The CDR3 has 15 amino acids. With V trimmed by 4 bases and J by 9 bases, 5 bases remained unmatched. For the CDR3, the DNA is TGTGCCAGCAGTTGGGGACTAGCGGGGGCACTTGAGCAGTTCTTC. Translation gives CASSWGLAGALEQFF.

This rearrangement joins TRBV7-9 to TRBJ2-1; 10 bases fit TRBD2. J gave up 3 bases and V 5 bases, and 4 bases lay outside the gene matches. This CDR3 spans 15 amino acids. Germline V gene lookup returns CDR1 SEHNR and CDR2 FQNEAQ (reference sequence). CDR3 amino acids: CASSPIAGGYNEQFF. The CDR3 DNA follows: TGTGCCAGCAGCCCTATAGCGGGAGGCTACAATGAGCAGTTCTTC.

V and J are TRBV19 and TRBJ1-4; 9 bases line up with TRBD1. V was clipped by 10 bases and J by 4 bases; unmatched bases: 10. In germline, CDR1 is LNHDA, CDR2 SQIVND (reference sequence). This CDR3 has 15 amino acids. CDR3 DNA sequence: TGTGCCACCAAAGGACGACAGGGGGTTAATGAAAAACTGTTTTTT. This encodes CATKGRQGVNEKLFF.

The rearrangement links TRBV27 to TRBJ1-1; 7 nucleotides agree with TRBD1. Germline-derived CDR1 and CDR2 are MNHEY and SMNVEV (reference sequence). V gave up 3 bases and J gave up 5 bases; unmatched junction bases: 3. The CDR3 is made up of 13 amino acids. CDR3 residues: CASSFRQGTEAFF. The DNA of the CDR3 is TGTGCCAGCAGTTTCAGACAGGGTACTGAAGCTTTCTTT.

This clone is a singleton in its sample. The V gene is TRBV7-9, the J gene TRBJ2-7, with 9 bases fitting TRBD1. CDR1 is SEHNR and CDR2 is FQNEAQ in the germline V gene (reference sequence). The CDR3 loop spans 17 amino acids. The junction had 11 bases not matched to a gene; V was cut back by 5 bases and J by 0 bases. The CDR3 is CASSPPADRGPSYEQYF. The CDR3 DNA follows: TGTGCCAGCAGCCCCCCGGCGGACAGGGGCCCCTCCTACGAGCAGTACTTC. Drawing the rest from reference TRBV7-9 and TRBJ2-7, the complete variable domain is DTGVSQNPRHKITKRGQNVTFRCDPISEHNRLYWYRQTLGQGPEFLTYFQNEAQLEKSRLLSDRFSAERPKGSFSTLEIQRTEQGDSAMYLCASSPPADRGPSYEQYFGPGTRLTVT.

The V and J genes are TRBV30 and TRBJ2-1, with TRBD2 matching 9 bases. This CDR3 spans 15 amino acids. V lost 5 bases to trimming and J lost 0 bases; unmatched junction nucleotides: 5. The germline V gene has CDR1 GTSNPN and CDR2 SVGIG (reference sequence). As DNA, the CDR3 is TGTGCCTGGGCCCTAGCGGGAAGCTCCTACAATGAGCAGTTCTTC. Residues: CAWALAGSSYNEQFF.

The chain uses TRBV19 and TRBJ2-1; 13 positions agree with TRBD2. Germline assignment: CDR1 LNHDA and CDR2 SQIVND (reference sequence). Losses at the gene ends were 1 base for V and 8 bases for J; bases not matched to a gene: 8. This CDR3 spans 17 amino acids. DNA for the CDR3: TGTGCCAGTAGTATAGGGGGGACTAGCGGGATCTCCGATGAGCAGTTCTTC. Amino acid sequence: CASSIGGTSGISDEQFF.

The genes are TRBV5-6 and TRBJ2-1; the match to TRBD1 covers 9 bases. Germline values: CDR1 SGHDT, CDR2 YYEEEE. The CDR3 spans 15 residues. Trimming took 0 bases from V and 2 from J; bases not matched to a gene: 0. In nucleotides, the CDR3 is TGTGCCAGCAGCTTGGGGACAGGGGCCTACAATGAGCAGTTCTTC. It encodes CASSLGTGAYNEQFF. Based on the CDR3 plus reference TRBV5-6 and TRBJ2-1, the full variable domain is DAGVTQSPTHLIKTRGQQVTLRCSPKSGHDTVSWYQQALGQGPQFIFQYYEEEERQRGNFPDRFSGHQFPNYSSELNVNALLLGDSALYLCASSLGTGAYNEQFFGPGTRLTVL.

This clone was counted once. The V gene is TRBV29-1, the J gene TRBJ2-1; tentative D call: TRBD1 (5 bases). Germline lookup yields CDR1 SQVTM and CDR2 ANQGSEA. The CDR3 has 13 amino acids. V gave up 1 base and J gave up 6 bases, with 10 bases separating them. This chain's CDR3 is CSVEGGHTNEQFF. The CDR3 DNA follows: TGCAGCGTTGAAGGAGGACACACCAATGAGCAGTTCTTC.

The chain recombines TRBV9 with TRBJ2-5; a weak D match, TRBD2 (6 bases). V lost 0 bases and J lost 4, with 13 bases in between. The CDR3 contains 15 residues. The germline V gene has CDR1 SGDLS and CDR2 YYNGEE. Here the CDR3 reads CASSVGGGPRETQYF. CDR3 in DNA: TGTGCCAGCAGCGTAGGGGGAGGCCCTAGAGAGACCCAGTACTTC. Variable domain in full (rest from reference TRBV9 and TRBJ2-5): DSGVTQTPKHLITATGQRVTLRCSPRSGDLSVYWYQQSLDQGLQFLIQYYNGEERAKGNILERFSAQQFPDLHSELNLSSLELGDSALYFCASSVGGGPRETQYFGPGTRLLVL.

The chain couples TRBV7-2 to TRBJ1-2, with a possible D match to TRBD1 (6 bases). This CDR3 region has 14 residues. Trimming shortened V by 3 bases and J by 3 bases, and 11 bases separated the two germline ends. CDR1 SGHTA and CDR2 FQGNSA come from the germline V gene. CDR3 region: CASSLGAGDYGYTF. CDR3 nucleotides: TGTGCCAGCAGCTTGGGAGCAGGGGACTATGGCTACACCTTC.

Only a few counts were recorded for this clone. The genes are TRBV19 and TRBJ1-3, with no clear D. Per the germline V gene, CDR1 is LNHDA and CDR2 is SQIVND (reference sequence). This CDR3 region has 14 residues. V shed 4 bases and J shed 3 bases, with 10 bases lying between them. The DNA of the CDR3 is TGTGCCAGTAGTACTCAGGTTTTTGGAAACACCATATATTTT. Translating gives CASSTQVFGNTIYF.

The rearrangement links TRBV7-2 to TRBJ2-1, with TRBD1 identical over 9 bases. CDR1 and CDR2 (germline): SGHTA, FQGNSA. The V gene end was trimmed by 5 bases and the J gene end by 4 bases; junction bases not matched to a gene: 3. The CDR3 covers 14 residues. The CDR3 sequence: CASSPGQGYNEQFF. The DNA of the CDR3 is TGTGCCAGCAGCCCGGGACAGGGATACAATGAGCAGTTCTTC.

The chain couples TRBV6-5 to TRBJ2-2, with D possibly being TRBD2 (6 bases). The CDR3 is made up of 15 amino acids. The V end was cut by 6 bases, the J end by 9 bases, with 20 bases between. The V gene's germline CDR1 is MNHEY and CDR2 SVGAGI. The CDR3 spells CASRPRGGLKWELFF. The CDR3 DNA reads TGTGCCAGCAGACCCCGGGGAGGCTTAAAGTGGGAGCTGTTTTTT.

The chain employs TRBV5-1 and TRBJ1-2; D might be TRBD1 (5 bases). V lost 7 bases and J 7 bases, leaving 17 bases between the germline ends. This CDR3 contains 13 residues. The germline V gene encodes CDR1 SGHRS and CDR2 YFSETQ. The CDR3 loop reads CASGDGASSGYTF. CDR3 sequence (DNA): TGCGCCAGCGGGGACGGGGCCTCTAGTGGCTACACCTTC.

V usage is TRBV19 and J usage is TRBJ1-3; no clear D gene. The CDR3 contains 15 residues. The germline CDR1 and CDR2 sequences are LNHDA and SQIVND (reference sequence). With 4 bases removed from V and 0 bases from J, the gap between germline ends came to 10 bases. CDR3 DNA: TGTGCCAGTAGTACGGGATCCATCTCTGGAAACACCATATATTTT. Translation: CASSTGSISGNTIYF.

This sequence joins TRBV7-9 and TRBJ2-6; possible D gene TRBD2, 5 bases. Germline CDR1 reads SEHNR; CDR2 reads FQNEAQ (reference sequence). The CDR3 has 14 amino acids. V was cut by 3 bases and J by 2 bases, with 5 bases left in between. The CDR3 loop is CASSFGTGANVLTF. DNA of the CDR3: TGTGCCAGCAGCTTCGGGACTGGGGCCAACGTCCTGACTTTC. The full variable domain, with the rest looked up from reference TRBV7-9 and TRBJ2-6, is DTGVSQNPRHKITKRGQNVTFRCDPISEHNRLYWYRQTLGQGPEFLTYFQNEAQLEKSRLLSDRFSAERPKGSFSTLEIQRTEQGDSAMYLCASSFGTGANVLTFGAGSRLTVL.